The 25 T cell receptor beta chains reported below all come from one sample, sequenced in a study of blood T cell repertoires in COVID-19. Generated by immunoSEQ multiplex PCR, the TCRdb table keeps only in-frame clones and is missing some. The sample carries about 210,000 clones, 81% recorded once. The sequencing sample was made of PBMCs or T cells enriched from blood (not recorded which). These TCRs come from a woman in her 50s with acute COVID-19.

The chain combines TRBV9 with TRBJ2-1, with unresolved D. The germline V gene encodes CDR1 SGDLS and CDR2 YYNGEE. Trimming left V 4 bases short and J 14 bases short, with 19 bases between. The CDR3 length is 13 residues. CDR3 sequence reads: CASSPLRTPTEFF. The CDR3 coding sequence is TGTGCCAGCAGCCCTCTTCGTACCCCCACTGAGTTCTTC.

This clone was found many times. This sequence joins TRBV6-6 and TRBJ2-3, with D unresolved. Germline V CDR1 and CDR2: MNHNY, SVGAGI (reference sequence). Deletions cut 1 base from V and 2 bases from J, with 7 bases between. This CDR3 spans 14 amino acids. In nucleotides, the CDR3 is TGTGCCAGCAGTTACTATACAGACACAGATACGCAGTATTTT. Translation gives CASSYYTDTDTQYF.

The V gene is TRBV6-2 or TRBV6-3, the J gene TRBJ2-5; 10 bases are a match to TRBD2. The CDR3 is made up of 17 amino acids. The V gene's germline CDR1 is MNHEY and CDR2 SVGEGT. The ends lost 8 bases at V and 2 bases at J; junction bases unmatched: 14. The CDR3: CASRRALAGRIQETQYF. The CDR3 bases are TGTGCCAGCCGCCGGGCACTAGCGGGAAGAATACAAGAGACCCAGTACTTC.

CDR3 sequence reads: CASSLGGVGDYGYTF. CDR3 sequence (DNA): TGTGCCAGCAGCTTAGGCGGGGTTGGAGACTATGGCTACACCTTC. This chain links TRBV7-2 with TRBJ1-2; D remains ambiguous. From germline, CDR1 is SGHTA and CDR2 FQGNSA. The CDR3 loop spans 15 amino acids. Deletions cut 1 base from V and 3 bases from J, with 12 bases between.

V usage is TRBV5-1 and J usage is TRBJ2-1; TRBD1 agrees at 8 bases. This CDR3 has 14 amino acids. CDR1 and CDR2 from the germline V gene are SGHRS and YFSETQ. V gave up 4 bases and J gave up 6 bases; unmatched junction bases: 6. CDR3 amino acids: CASSTGQGPNEQFF. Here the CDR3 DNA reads TGCGCCAGCAGCACTGGACAGGGCCCCAATGAGCAGTTCTTC.

The CDR3 DNA sequence: TGTGCCAGCAGTTACTCGAAGACTAGCGGGGCCTACAATGAGCAGTTCTTC. Translated, it gives CASSYSKTSGAYNEQFF. V and J are TRBV6-2 or TRBV6-3 and TRBJ2-1, with 11 bases identical to TRBD2. V trimming: 0 bases; J trimming: 2 bases; junction bases outside the gene matches: 3. The CDR3 has 17 residues. Germline CDR1 is MNHEY and CDR2 is SVGEGT.

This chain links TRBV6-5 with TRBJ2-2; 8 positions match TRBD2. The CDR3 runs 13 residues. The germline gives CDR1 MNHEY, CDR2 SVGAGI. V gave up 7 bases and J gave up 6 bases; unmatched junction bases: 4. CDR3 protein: CASTRGGPGELFF. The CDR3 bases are TGTGCCAGCACCCGGGGGGGTCCCGGGGAGCTGTTTTTT.

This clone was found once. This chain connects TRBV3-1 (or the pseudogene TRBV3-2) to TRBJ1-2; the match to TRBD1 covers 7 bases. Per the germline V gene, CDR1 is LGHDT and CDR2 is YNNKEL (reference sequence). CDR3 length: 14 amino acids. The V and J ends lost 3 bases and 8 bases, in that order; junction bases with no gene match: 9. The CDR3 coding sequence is TGTGCCAGCAGCCAGCAAACGACAGGGAACGGCTACACCTTC. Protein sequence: CASSQQTTGNGYTF.

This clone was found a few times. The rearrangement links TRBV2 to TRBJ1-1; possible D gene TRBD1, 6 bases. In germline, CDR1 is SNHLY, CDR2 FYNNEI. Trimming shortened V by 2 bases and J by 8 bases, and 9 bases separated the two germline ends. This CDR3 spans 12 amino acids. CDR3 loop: CASSEQDREAFF. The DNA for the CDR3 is TGTGCCAGCAGTGAACAGGACAGAGAAGCTTTCTTT.

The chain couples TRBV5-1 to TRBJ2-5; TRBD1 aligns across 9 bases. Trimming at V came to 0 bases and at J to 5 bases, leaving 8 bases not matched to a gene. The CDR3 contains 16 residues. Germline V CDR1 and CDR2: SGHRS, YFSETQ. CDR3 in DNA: TGCGCCAGCAGCTTGGCACCCACAGGGGGCGGGGAGACCCAGTACTTC. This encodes CASSLAPTGGGETQYF.

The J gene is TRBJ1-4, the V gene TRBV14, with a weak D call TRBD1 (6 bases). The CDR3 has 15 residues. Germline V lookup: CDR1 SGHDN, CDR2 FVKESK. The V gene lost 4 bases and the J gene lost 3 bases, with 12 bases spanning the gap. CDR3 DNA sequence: TGTGCCAGCAGCCGACAACCAGGGGCTAATGAAAAACTGTTTTTT. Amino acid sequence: CASSRQPGANEKLFF.

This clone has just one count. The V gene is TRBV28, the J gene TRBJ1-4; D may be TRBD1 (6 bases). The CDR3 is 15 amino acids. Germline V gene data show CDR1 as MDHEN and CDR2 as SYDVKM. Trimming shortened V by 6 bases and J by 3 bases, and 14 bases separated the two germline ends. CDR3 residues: CASRRGPGANEKLFF. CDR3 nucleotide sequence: TGTGCCAGCAGGCGAGGGCCAGGGGCTAATGAAAAACTGTTTTTT.

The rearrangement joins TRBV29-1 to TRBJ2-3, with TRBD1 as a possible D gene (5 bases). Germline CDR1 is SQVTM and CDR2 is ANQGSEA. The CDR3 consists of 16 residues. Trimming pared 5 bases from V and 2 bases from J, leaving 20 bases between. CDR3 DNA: TGCAGCGTTCAAAAGAGTGAGACAGCGCTCACAGATACGCAGTATTTT. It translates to CSVQKSETALTDTQYF.

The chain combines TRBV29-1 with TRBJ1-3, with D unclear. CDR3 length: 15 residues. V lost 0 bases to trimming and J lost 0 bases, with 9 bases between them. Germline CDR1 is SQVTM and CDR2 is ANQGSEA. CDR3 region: CSVEDGSSSGNTIYF. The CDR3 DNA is TGCAGCGTTGAAGACGGGTCTTCCTCTGGAAACACCATATATTTT.

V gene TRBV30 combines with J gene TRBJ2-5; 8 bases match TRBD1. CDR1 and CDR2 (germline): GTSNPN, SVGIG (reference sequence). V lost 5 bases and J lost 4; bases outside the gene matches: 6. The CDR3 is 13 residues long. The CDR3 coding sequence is TGTGCCTGGGCTGGACAGGGTGGAGAGACCCAGTACTTC. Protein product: CAWAGQGGETQYF.

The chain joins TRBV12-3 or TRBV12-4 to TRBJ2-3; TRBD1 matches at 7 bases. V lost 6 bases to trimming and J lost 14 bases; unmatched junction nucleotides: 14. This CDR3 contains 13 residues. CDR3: CASRIGQRQGRYF. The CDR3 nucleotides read TGTGCCAGCAGGATTGGGCAGAGACAGGGACGGTATTTT.

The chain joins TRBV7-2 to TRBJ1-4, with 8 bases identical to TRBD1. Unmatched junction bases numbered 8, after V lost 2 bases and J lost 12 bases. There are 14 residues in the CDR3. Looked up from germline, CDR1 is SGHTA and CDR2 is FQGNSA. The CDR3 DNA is TGTGCCAGCAGCTTACTACCTGGACAGGGTGAACTGTTTTTT. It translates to CASSLLPGQGELFF.

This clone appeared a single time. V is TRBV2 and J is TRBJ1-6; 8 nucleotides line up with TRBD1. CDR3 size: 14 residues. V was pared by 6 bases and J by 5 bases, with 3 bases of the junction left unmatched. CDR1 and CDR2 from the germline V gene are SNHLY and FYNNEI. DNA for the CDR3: TGTGCCAGCAGGGGACAGGTTAATAATTCACCCCTCCACTTT. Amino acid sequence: CASRGQVNNSPLHF.

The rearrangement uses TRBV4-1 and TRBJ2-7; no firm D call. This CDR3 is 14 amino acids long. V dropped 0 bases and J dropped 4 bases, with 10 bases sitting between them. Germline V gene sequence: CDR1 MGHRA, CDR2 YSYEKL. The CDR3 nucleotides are TGCGCCAGCAGCCAAGAGTACAGCCGTTACGAGCAGTACTTC. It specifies CASSQEYSRYEQYF.

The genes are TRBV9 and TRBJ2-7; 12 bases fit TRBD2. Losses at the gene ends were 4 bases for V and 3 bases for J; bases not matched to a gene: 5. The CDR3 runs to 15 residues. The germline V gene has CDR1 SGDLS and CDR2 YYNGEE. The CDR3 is CASSPLAGGVYEQYF. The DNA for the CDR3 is TGTGCCAGCAGCCCTCTAGCGGGGGGGGTCTACGAGCAGTACTTC.

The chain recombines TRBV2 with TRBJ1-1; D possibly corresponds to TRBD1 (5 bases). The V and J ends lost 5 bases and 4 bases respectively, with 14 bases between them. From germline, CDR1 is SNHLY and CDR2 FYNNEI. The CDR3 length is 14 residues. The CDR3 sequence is CASSSGPGGTEAFF. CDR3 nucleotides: TGTGCCAGCAGTTCCGGACCCGGGGGCACTGAAGCTTTCTTT.

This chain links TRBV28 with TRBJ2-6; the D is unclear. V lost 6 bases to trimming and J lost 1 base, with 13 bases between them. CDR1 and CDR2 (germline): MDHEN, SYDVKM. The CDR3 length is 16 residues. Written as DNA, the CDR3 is TGTGCCAGCAGCCGGGTCCCATCATCTGGGGCCAACGTCCTGACTTTC. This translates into CASSRVPSSGANVLTF.

CDR3 loop: CAWGWDTSTDTQYF. The DNA of the CDR3 is TGTGCCTGGGGATGGGACACCAGCACAGATACGCAGTATTTT. The rearrangement links TRBV30 to TRBJ2-3, with D possibly TRBD1 on 6 matching bases. Germline lookup yields CDR1 GTSNPN and CDR2 SVGIG (reference sequence). V lost 5 bases to trimming and J lost 0 bases, with 12 bases between them. The CDR3 runs to 14 residues. The complete variable domain, with remaining parts taken from reference TRBV30 and TRBJ2-3, reads SQTIHQWPATLVQPVGSPLSLECTVEGTSNPNLYWYRQAAGRGLQLLFYSVGIGQISSEVPQNLSASRPQDRQFILSSKKLLLSDSGFYLCAWGWDTSTDTQYFGPGTRLTVL.

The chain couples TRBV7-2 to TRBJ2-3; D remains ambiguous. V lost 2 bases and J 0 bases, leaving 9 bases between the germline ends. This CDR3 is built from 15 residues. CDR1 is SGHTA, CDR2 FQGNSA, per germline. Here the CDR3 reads CASSLQIISTDTQYF. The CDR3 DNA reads TGTGCCAGCAGCTTACAGATTATTAGCACAGATACGCAGTATTTT.

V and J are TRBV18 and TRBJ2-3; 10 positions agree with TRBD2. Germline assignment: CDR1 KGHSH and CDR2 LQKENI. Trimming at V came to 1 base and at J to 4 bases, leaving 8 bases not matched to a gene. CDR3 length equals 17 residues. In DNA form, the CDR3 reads TGTGCCAGCTCACCACGGGCTAGCGGGAGTTTTGCAGATACGCAGTATTTT. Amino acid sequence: CASSPRASGSFADTQYF.